A single sample is the source of the 22 T cell receptor beta chains below, sequenced in a study of CD4 T cell repertoires in COVID-19. Sequencing was done directly on freshly isolated, uncultured memory T cells. The assay was immunoSEQ multiplex PCR, and TCRdb's table has in-frame clones only and misses some. The table has several thousand clones, 84% seen once. This specimen consisted of effector memory CD4+ T cells from blood, obtained before the COVID-19 pandemic. The source of these receptors is a human donor who had COVID-19.

The chain links TRBV6-4 to TRBJ1-1, with D uncertain. Germline V CDR1 and CDR2: MRHNA, SNTAGT. V was cut by 4 bases and J by 1 base, with 7 bases left in between. CDR3 length equals 13 residues. In DNA, the CDR3 is TGTGCCAGCAGTGTTACGGGGAACACTGAAGCTTTCTTT. This translates into CASSVTGNTEAFF.

The chain employs TRBV7-2 and TRBJ1-2; D is uncertain. Trimming removed 1 base at V and 6 bases at J, with 9 bases between. The CDR3 consists of 13 residues. Germline values: CDR1 SGHTA, CDR2 FQGNSA. The CDR3 nucleotides read TGTGCCAGCAGCTTAGAGAGGGTAAATGGCTACACCTTC. Its translation: CASSLERVNGYTF.

The rearrangement joins TRBV11-1 to TRBJ2-7; D not resolved. This CDR3 spans 13 amino acids. Trimming took off 1 base at V and 6 bases at J, with 10 bases between the two ends. Germline lookup yields CDR1 SGHAT and CDR2 FQDESV (reference sequence). In DNA form, the CDR3 reads TGTGCCAGCAGCTTAGGGCAGGCCGGCGAGCAGTACTTC. It is translated as CASSLGQAGEQYF.

The chain uses TRBV11-3 and TRBJ2-7; 7 bases fit TRBD1. CDR1 and CDR2 from the germline V gene are SGHNT and YENEEA. V shed 5 bases, J shed 1 base, and the junction held 2 bases outside the gene matches. The CDR3 totals 13 residues. As DNA, the CDR3 is TGTGCCAGCAGCGAACAGGGGTCCTACGAGCAGTACTTC. It translates to CASSEQGSYEQYF.

CDR3 in amino acids: CAWSRAGGVVQPQHF. The CDR3 DNA reads as TGTGCCTGGAGTAGGGCGGGCGGGGTGGTTCAGCCCCAGCATTTT. The chain links TRBV30 to TRBJ1-5; D remains ambiguous. The length of the CDR3 is 15 residues. Germline values: CDR1 GTSNPN, CDR2 SVGIG (reference sequence). Trimming took off 2 bases at V and 6 bases at J, with 17 bases between the two ends.

The gene calls are TRBV28 and TRBJ1-2; tentatively, D is TRBD1 (6 bases). This CDR3 contains 14 residues. Germline V gene sequence: CDR1 MDHEN, CDR2 SYDVKM. V shed 6 bases and J shed 8 bases, with 19 bases lying between them. CDR3 nucleotides: TGTGCCAGCAGGTCGACCGACAGGCTGGGGGGCTACACCTTC. This codes for CASRSTDRLGGYTF.

This chain joins TRBV9 and TRBJ2-5; D perhaps matches TRBD2 (5 bases). The V and J ends lost 1 base and 1 base respectively, with 11 bases between them. From germline, CDR1 is SGDLS and CDR2 YYNGEE. The CDR3 has 15 amino acids. The CDR3 protein is CASSVRGSGQETQYF. The CDR3 nucleotides read TGTGCCAGCAGCGTACGTGGGAGTGGCCAAGAGACCCAGTACTTC. The full variable domain, its missing parts supplied by reference TRBV9 and TRBJ2-5, is DSGVTQTPKHLITATGQRVTLRCSPRSGDLSVYWYQQSLDQGLQFLIQYYNGEERAKGNILERFSAQQFPDLHSELNLSSLELGDSALYFCASSVRGSGQETQYFGPGTRLLVL.

The table lists this clone with a few counts. At the DNA level, this CDR3 is encoded by other sequences in the same sample as well. The CDR3 region is CASSLSGVLSGNTIYF. The CDR3 DNA follows: TGTGCCAGCAGTTTATCAGGGGTTCTCTCTGGAAACACCATATATTTT. The rearrangement joins TRBV27 to TRBJ1-3; TRBD1 is a possible D gene (5 bases). There are 16 residues in the CDR3. V was shortened by 0 bases and J by 0 bases, with 9 bases between the two germline ends. CDR1 and CDR2 from the germline V gene are MNHEY and SMNVEV (reference sequence).

J is TRBJ2-7 and V is TRBV4-1; D is possibly TRBD2 (6 bases). The length of the CDR3 is 16 residues. V was cut by 1 base and J by 1 base, with 14 bases left in between. CDR1 MGHRA and CDR2 YSYEKL come from the germline V gene. The CDR3 loop reads CASSQVGGARSYEQYF. The CDR3 region has the DNA TGCGCCAGCAGCCAAGTCGGAGGGGCGCGTTCCTACGAGCAGTACTTC.

The V call is TRBV2, the J call TRBJ1-5; D is possibly TRBD1 (5 bases). Germline CDR1 is SNHLY and CDR2 is FYNNEI. This CDR3 spans 13 amino acids. Trimming left V 9 bases short and J 3 bases short, with 12 bases between. The CDR3 DNA sequence: TGTGCCAGTAAGACAGAGATCAATCAGCCCCAGCATTTT. Its protein product is CASKTEINQPQHF. The complete variable domain, with remaining parts taken from reference TRBV2 and TRBJ1-5, reads EPEVTQTPSHQVTQMGQEVILRCVPISNHLYFYWYRQILGQKVEFLVSFYNNEISEKSEIFDDQFSVERPDGSNFTLKIRSTKLEDSAMYFCASKTEINQPQHFGDGTRLSIL.

The CDR3 loop is CASSMDPGQGDEKLFF. In DNA, the CDR3 is TGTGCCAGCAGCATGGACCCGGGACAGGGGGATGAAAAACTGTTTTTT. The chain uses TRBV5-6 and TRBJ1-4, with 11 bases aligning to TRBD1. Germline-derived CDR1 and CDR2 are SGHDT and YYEEEE. Trimming cost V 4 bases and J 6 bases; bases outside gene matches: 8. The CDR3 is made up of 16 amino acids.

The rearrangement joins TRBV5-1 to TRBJ1-1, with 9 bases that match TRBD1. The CDR3 is 17 amino acids. Germline CDR1 reads SGHRS; CDR2 reads YFSETQ. V shed 4 bases, J shed 1 base, and the junction held 11 bases outside the gene matches. The DNA of the CDR3 is TGCGCCAGCAGCCGGAGGACAGGGGCGACACAGAACACTGAAGCTTTCTTT. It codes for CASSRRTGATQNTEAFF.

This sequence joins TRBV9 and TRBJ1-2; 8 bases align to TRBD1. Germline V gene data show CDR1 as SGDLS and CDR2 as YYNGEE. V trimming: 0 bases; J trimming: 6 bases; junction bases outside the gene matches: 10. The CDR3 is made up of 16 amino acids. The CDR3 region has the DNA TGTGCCAGCAGCGTAGATCCGACAGGGGAGATTCATGGCTACACCTTC. This codes for CASSVDPTGEIHGYTF.

This sequence joins TRBV6-1 and TRBJ2-2; 9 bases match TRBD2. Germline values: CDR1 MNHNS, CDR2 SASEGT. This CDR3 has 16 residues. V shed 1 base, J shed 6 bases, and the junction held 6 bases outside the gene matches. CDR3 in DNA: TGTGCCAGCAGTGAAGGTCTTGGCGGGGGGGCCGGGGAGCTGTTTTTT. Translating it yields CASSEGLGGGAGELFF.

The chain links TRBV29-1 to TRBJ2-1; D remains unclear. Germline V gives CDR1 SQVTM, CDR2 ANQGSEA. Trimming removed 5 bases at V and 6 bases at J, with 8 bases between. The CDR3 runs to 11 residues. CDR3 loop: CSVNSGNEQFF. The CDR3 DNA follows: TGCAGCGTTAATAGTGGCAATGAGCAGTTCTTC.

The chain is built from TRBV28 and TRBJ2-7, with D perhaps matching TRBD2 (6 bases). V lost 6 bases and J 3 bases, leaving 21 bases between the germline ends. The CDR3 covers 16 residues. Germline V gene sequence: CDR1 MDHEN, CDR2 SYDVKM. The CDR3 DNA follows: TGTGCCAGCAGGCTCAACGCCGGGGGAGGCTACTACGAGCAGTACTTC. Its translation is CASRLNAGGGYYEQYF.

The gene calls are TRBV4-1 and TRBJ1-4, with TRBD1 matching over 9 bases. The CDR3 loop spans 16 amino acids. V lost 1 base to trimming and J lost 8 bases; unmatched junction nucleotides: 8. CDR1 and CDR2 from the germline V gene are MGHRA and YSYEKL. The DNA of the CDR3 is TGCGCCAGCAGCCAAGGACCGGGACAGGGTCTCGAAAAACTGTTTTTT. Its translation: CASSQGPGQGLEKLFF.

The chain has TRBV29-1 and TRBJ2-7; D may be TRBD2 (6 bases). The CDR3 totals 15 residues. V dropped 5 bases and J dropped 0 bases, with 17 bases sitting between them. The germline V gene has CDR1 SQVTM and CDR2 ANQGSEA. CDR3 DNA sequence: TGCAGCGTTCGGCCCGTTAGCGGACCCTCCTACGAGCAGTACTTC. The encoded protein is CSVRPVSGPSYEQYF.

For the CDR3, the DNA is TGTGCCACCAGCAGAGGGGGGACAGGGGGCGGCCAAAGCTCCTACGAGCAGTACTTC. Encoded protein: CATSRGGTGGGQSSYEQYF. The V and J genes are TRBV15 and TRBJ2-7; 12 bases align to TRBD1. Trimming at V came to 1 base and at J to 0 bases, leaving 10 bases not matched to a gene. This CDR3 region has 19 residues. Germline CDR1 LNHNV, CDR2 YYDKDF (reference sequence).

CDR3 in amino acids: CASSLTVGITEAFF. CDR3 bases: TGCGCCAGCAGCTTGACGGTCGGGATTACTGAAGCTTTCTTT. The rearrangement links TRBV5-1 to TRBJ1-1; D is uncertain. The ends were cut back, 1 base at V and 5 bases at J, with 12 bases in the middle. The length of the CDR3 is 14 residues. In germline, CDR1 is SGHRS, CDR2 YFSETQ.

The chain joins TRBV6-5 to TRBJ2-7, with 9 bases identical to TRBD2. CDR1 is MNHEY, CDR2 SVGAGI, per germline. V gave up 5 bases and J gave up 7 bases; unmatched junction bases: 9. This CDR3 region has 14 residues. The CDR3 DNA reads TGTGCCAGCAGTACGCGGGGGGGGGATGGGGAGCAGTACTTC. This gives the protein CASSTRGGDGEQYF.

The rearrangement links TRBV29-1 to TRBJ1-4, with 8 bases fitting TRBD1. Germline V gene lookup returns CDR1 SQVTM and CDR2 ANQGSEA. The CDR3 runs to 13 residues. The ends lost 5 bases at V and 8 bases at J; junction bases unmatched: 7. The CDR3 is CSVPDRGGEKLFF. The CDR3 DNA reads as TGCAGCGTTCCCGACAGGGGTGGGGAAAAACTGTTTTTT.